This record looks at one TCR beta chain sequence and its context. No cognate antigen has been identified for it. No base-level quality is on record; no much larger clone is a single base apart. This record belongs to a study of T cell changes during pregnancy in multiple sclerosis (dated by TCRdb to the late 2010s). In the study overall: Changes in the T cell repertoire over the course of pregnancy were examined in this study in women with multiple sclerosis.

The CDR3 starts with the cysteine, ends with the phenylalanine, and has 13 residues. The retained sequence is limited to the CDR3, 39 bases, with the frame set at the first base. The germline V gene supplies CDR1 MRHNA and CDR2 SNTAGT. Cut back by 3 bases and 7 bases, the V and J ends lie 10 bases apart. The library came from the immunoSEQ multiplex PCR assay. As stored in TCRdb, this immuneACCESS dataset retains in-frame rearrangements with V and J assigned. A fraction of the clones does not appear; measured against another copy, unresolved V genes explain less than half of the discrepancy, and the remainder lacks a known reason. For this sample the table gives 81,000 or so clones, of which approximately 90% were detected only once. The top ten hold 3% to 4.5% of the sample.

The rearrangement joined TRBV6-4 to TRBJ2-1, with no confident D gene call. The sequencing here drew on PBMCs, taken in the first trimester of pregnancy. The sequence was obtained from a female donor in good health, serving as a control in a pregnancy study. Some clones in this sample may be carry-over from other donors' samples. CDR3 sequence: CASSESESNEQFF. The sequence in DNA is TGTGCCAGCAGTGAGTCGGAGTCAAATGAGCAGTTCTTC.